Below are 22 T cell receptor beta chains sequenced from a single sample in a study of PD-1 blockade in classical Hodgkin lymphoma (TCRdb year 2020). The time point label for this specimen denotes: cycle 4 day 1 (C4D1), after six to seven weeks of nivolumab. All trial patients had relapsed after autologous stem cell transplantation, with cohorts A, B and C differing in prior brentuximab vedotin exposure. The receptor library was made with the immunoSEQ multiplex PCR assay. TCRdb retrieved this table from immuneACCESS and kept in-frame rearrangements only. Not all clones are present; in checked studies, unresolved V genes account for under half, and no reason is known for the remainder. The sample includes over 25,000 clones, with over 55% observed a single time. The leading ten clones occupy 3% to 4.5% of the sample. The sample in question was peripheral blood mononuclear cells (PBMCs), obtained before the fourth cycle of nivolumab. The receptors originated from a human donor with classical Hodgkin lymphoma.

This sequence joins TRBV7-2 and TRBJ2-3; 8 bases match TRBD2. Germline V gene data show CDR1 as SGHTA and CDR2 as FQGNSA. The CDR3 loop spans 14 amino acids. Germline trimming cut 4 bases from V and 3 bases from J; bases unmatched to any gene: 3. The CDR3 region is CASSWGLGTDTQYF. The CDR3 DNA follows: TGTGCCAGCAGCTGGGGACTAGGAACAGATACGCAGTATTTT.

The chain uses TRBV6-5 and TRBJ2-5; D ambiguous. Trimming stripped 1 base from V and 2 bases from J, with 8 bases between. There are 14 residues in the CDR3. The germline V gene encodes CDR1 MNHEY and CDR2 SVGAGI. The CDR3 here is CASSYYGAQETQYF. For the CDR3, the DNA is TGTGCCAGCAGTTACTACGGCGCTCAAGAGACCCAGTACTTC.

This chain connects TRBV6-6 to TRBJ1-2, with 8 bases identical to TRBD1. This CDR3 spans 15 amino acids. V trimming: 1 base; J trimming: 3 bases; junction bases outside the gene matches: 4. Germline CDR1 reads MNHNY; CDR2 reads SVGAGI (reference sequence). The CDR3 DNA is TGTGCCAGCAGTTACTGGGACAGGTCTCACTATGGCTACACCTTC. Residues: CASSYWDRSHYGYTF.

The chain recombines TRBV11-2 with TRBJ1-2, with D unclear. In germline, CDR1 is SGHAT, CDR2 FQNNGV. Trimming shortened V by 4 bases and J by 6 bases, and 9 bases separated the two germline ends. CDR3 length: 12 residues. CDR3 bases: TGTGCCAGCAGCTCCGAGGGAGATGGCTACACCTTC. This encodes CASSSEGDGYTF.

The J gene is TRBJ1-1, the V gene TRBV2; possible D gene TRBD1, 6 bases. The germline gives CDR1 SNHLY, CDR2 FYNNEI. The CDR3 is made up of 17 amino acids. With 7 bases removed from V and 0 bases from J, the gap between germline ends came to 21 bases. The CDR3 nucleotides are TGTGCCAGCAATAGCGTACAGGGAGGATTTATGAACACTGAAGCTTTCTTT. This encodes CASNSVQGGFMNTEAFF.

The rearrangement joins TRBV29-1 to TRBJ1-1, with D maybe TRBD1 (5 bases). In germline, CDR1 is SQVTM, CDR2 ANQGSEA. V shed 7 bases and J shed 0 bases, with 12 bases lying between them. The length of the CDR3 is 13 residues. The CDR3 sequence: CSGGGGLNTEAFF. Here the CDR3 DNA reads TGCAGCGGTGGGGGGGGACTGAACACTGAAGCTTTCTTT. The full variable domain, in which reference TRBV29-1 and TRBJ1-1 provide the parts outside the CDR3, is SAVISQKPSRDICQRGTSLTIQCQVDSQVTMMFWYRQQPGQSLTLIATANQGSEATYESGFVIDKFPISRPNLTFSTLTVSNMSPEDSSIYLCSGGGGLNTEAFFGQGTRLTVV.

This sequence joins TRBV29-1 and TRBJ1-1; a possible D gene is TRBD1 (5 bases). Looked up from germline, CDR1 is SQVTM and CDR2 is ANQGSEA. Trimming took 5 bases from V and 1 from J, leaving 14 bases between them. The CDR3 is 14 residues long. CDR3 coding DNA: TGCAGCGTTCCATCGGGACTCACGAACACTGAAGCTTTCTTT. Translating it yields CSVPSGLTNTEAFF.

The chain uses TRBV18 and TRBJ1-1; D gene ambiguous. There are 12 residues in the CDR3. Germline-derived CDR1 and CDR2 are KGHSH and LQKENI. Trimming removed 1 base at V and 11 bases at J, with 11 bases between. The CDR3, as DNA: TGTGCCAGCTCACCACGACTGTCACAGGCTTTCTTT. Its protein is CASSPRLSQAFF. The full variable domain, completed using reference TRBV18 and TRBJ1-1, is NAGVMQNPRHLVRRRGQEARLRCSPMKGHSHVYWYRQLPEEGLKFMVYLQKENIIDESGMPKERFSAEFPKEGPSILRIQQVVRGDSAAYFCASSPRLSQAFFGQGTRLTVV.

The chain joins TRBV18 to TRBJ2-3; 7 nucleotides match TRBD1. This CDR3 spans 14 amino acids. The germline V gene encodes CDR1 KGHSH and CDR2 LQKENI. The J segment lost 6 bases and the V segment lost 3 bases, leaving 6 bases of the junction unmatched. CDR3 in amino acids: CASSPWDSVDTQYF. The CDR3 coding sequence is TGTGCCAGCTCACCCTGGGACAGTGTGGATACGCAGTATTTT. The full variable domain, in which reference TRBV18 and TRBJ2-3 provide the parts outside the CDR3, is NAGVMQNPRHLVRRRGQEARLRCSPMKGHSHVYWYRQLPEEGLKFMVYLQKENIIDESGMPKERFSAEFPKEGPSILRIQQVVRGDSAAYFCASSPWDSVDTQYFGPGTRLTVL.

The rearrangement uses TRBV18 and TRBJ1-5, with D possibly being TRBD1 (5 bases). Germline lookup yields CDR1 KGHSH and CDR2 LQKENI. This CDR3 is built from 15 residues. Trimming pared 0 bases from V and 0 bases from J, leaving 6 bases between. In DNA form, the CDR3 reads TGTGCCAGCTCACCACCGGGGCCTAGCAATCAGCCCCAGCATTTT. Its translation: CASSPPGPSNQPQHF.

Concerning this clone itself: One end of the junction is discordant with germline, which a read error may explain. The gene calls are TRBV6-6 and TRBJ1-5; D remains unclear. CDR1 and CDR2 (germline): MNHNY, SVGAGI (reference sequence). This CDR3 region has 15 residues. CDR3 in DNA: TGTGCCAGCAGTTACTTCCAGATGGGGAGTGGGCCAGCATATTTT. It specifies CASSYFQMGSGPAYF.

This chain connects TRBV7-2 to TRBJ2-7; D unclear. V dropped 1 base and J dropped 3 bases, with 4 bases sitting between them. The length of the CDR3 is 12 residues. Germline CDR1 SGHTA, CDR2 FQGNSA. CDR3 loop: CASSLENYEQYF. CDR3 sequence (DNA): TGTGCCAGCAGCTTAGAGAACTACGAGCAGTACTTC. Full variable domain (remainder filled in from reference TRBV7-2 and TRBJ2-7): GAGVSQSPSNKVTEKGKDVELRCDPISGHTALYWYRQSLGQGLEFLIYFQGNSAPDKSGLPSDRFSAERTGGSVSTLTIQRTQQEDSAVYLCASSLENYEQYFGPGTRLTVT.

This clone was counted a single time. The chain couples TRBV7-6 to TRBJ2-5; possible D gene TRBD2, 5 bases. V gave up 5 bases and J gave up 11 bases, with 27 bases separating them. The CDR3 loop spans 16 amino acids. From germline, CDR1 is SGHVS and CDR2 FNYEAQ. CDR3: CASSAEIRWLAGEQYF. In DNA form, the CDR3 reads TGTGCCAGCAGCGCGGAGATTAGGTGGCTAGCTGGGGAGCAGTACTTC.

This clone was seen only a few times. This sequence joins TRBV25-1 and TRBJ2-2; 10 bases are a match to TRBD2. The CDR3 length is 16 residues. Germline loops: CDR1 MGHDK, CDR2 SYGVNS. With 6 bases clipped from V and 4 bases from J, the junction kept 8 bases outside the gene matches. DNA for the CDR3: TGTGCCAGCAGAACAGCTAGCGGGGGCGGCACCGGGGAGCTGTTTTTT. Residues: CASRTASGGGTGELFF. The variable domain in full, completed from reference TRBV25-1 and TRBJ2-2, reads EADIYQTPRYLVIGTGKKITLECSQTMGHDKMYWYQQDPGMELHLIHYSYGVNSTEKGDLSSESTVSRIRTEHFPLTLESARPSHTSQYLCASRTASGGGTGELFFGEGSRLTVL.

The chain joins TRBV5-4 to TRBJ2-1; D uncertain. Trimming shortened V by 6 bases and J by 0 bases, and 10 bases separated the two germline ends. The length of the CDR3 is 14 residues. CDR1 SGHNT and CDR2 YYREEE come from the germline V gene (reference sequence). The CDR3 protein is CASNRPGSYNEQFF. The CDR3 DNA reads as TGTGCCAGCAACCGACCGGGCTCCTACAATGAGCAGTTCTTC.

V and J are TRBV5-1 and TRBJ2-1, with D possibly matching TRBD1 (6 bases). The V gene lost 1 base and the J gene lost 8 bases, with 19 bases spanning the gap. The CDR3 totals 16 residues. Germline lookup yields CDR1 SGHRS and CDR2 YFSETQ. In nucleotides, the CDR3 is TGCGCCAGCAGCTTGAGGTTTGGGGGCGAGTACGATGAGCAGTTCTTC. Encoded protein: CASSLRFGGEYDEQFF.

This clone qualifies as medium-sized. This sequence joins TRBV7-3 and TRBJ1-1, with 7 positions matching TRBD1. The CDR3 contains 15 residues. The germline V gene has CDR1 SGHTA and CDR2 FQGTGA. Unmatched junction bases numbered 3, after V lost 1 base and J lost 1 base. CDR3 sequence (DNA): TGTGCCAGCAGCTTAAGGAGACAGGGGAACACTGAAGCTTTCTTT. Its protein is CASSLRRQGNTEAFF.

V is TRBV6-1 and J is TRBJ1-2; weak D call: TRBD1 (6 bases). CDR3 length: 16 residues. V lost 4 bases, J lost 0 bases, and 15 bases lay in between. Germline CDR1 reads MNHNS; CDR2 reads SASEGT. DNA for the CDR3: TGTGCCAGCAGTGGACCCGGACAGCTCGCTAACTATGGCTACACCTTC. Protein: CASSGPGQLANYGYTF.

Only a few counts were recorded for this clone. J is TRBJ1-2 and V is TRBV27, with 9 nucleotides matching TRBD1. This CDR3 spans 17 amino acids. V lost 5 bases and J lost 7; bases outside the gene matches: 17. The germline V gene has CDR1 MNHEY and CDR2 SMNVEV (reference sequence). CDR3 sequence (DNA): TGTGCCAGCAGTCCCTCTTCCGGGACAGGGAACCCCGGTGGCTACACCTTC. This gives the protein CASSPSSGTGNPGGYTF.

The chain combines TRBV6-5 with TRBJ1-1, with 8 bases matching TRBD1. With 6 bases clipped from V and 5 bases from J, the junction kept 5 bases outside the gene matches. This CDR3 contains 13 residues. CDR1 is MNHEY and CDR2 is SVGAGI in the germline V gene. The CDR3 loop is CASRATGGTEAFF. The CDR3 DNA reads TGTGCCAGCAGGGCCACAGGGGGAACTGAAGCTTTCTTT.

This chain joins TRBV7-9 and TRBJ2-5; no definite D call. The V gene's germline CDR1 is SEHNR and CDR2 FQNEAQ (reference sequence). The CDR3 loop spans 16 amino acids. Trimming cost V 2 bases and J 0 bases, with 13 bases left between them. As DNA, the CDR3 is TGTGCCAGCAGCTTATCAGCCACACTCTACCAAGAGACCCAGTACTTC. It encodes CASSLSATLYQETQYF.

The V and J genes are TRBV11-2 and TRBJ2-2, with D maybe TRBD2 (6 bases). The CDR3 has 16 amino acids. The germline V gene encodes CDR1 SGHAT and CDR2 FQNNGV. Trimming took off 2 bases at V and 4 bases at J, with 14 bases between the two ends. The CDR3 spells CASSLRQDYGTGELFF. CDR3 in DNA: TGTGCCAGCAGCTTAAGGCAGGACTACGGCACCGGGGAGCTGTTTTTT.